Shown below are 18 T cell receptor beta chains from a single sample sequenced in a study of identical twins. TCRdb re-called the 5' RACE reads with MiXCR, one entry per CDR3 protein. The sample contains 750,000 to 950,000 distinct CDR3 sequences, 9% to 15% of which appear only once. These data also formed part of another study, on yellow fever vaccine responses in identical twins.

Sequenced input: PBMCs. All receptors come from a woman aged 18-35 years in good health.

In this sample, this clonotype turned up a few times. The chain links TRBV6-2 or TRBV6-3 to TRBJ2-1; 8 bases align to TRBD2. Germline CDR1 MNHEY, CDR2 SVGEGT. V lost 0 bases to trimming and J lost 13 bases; unmatched junction nucleotides: 2. The CDR3 runs 12 residues. The CDR3 spells CASSYSGGGQFF. DNA of the CDR3: TGTGCCAGCAGTTACTCCGGGGGGGGCCAGTTCTTC.

The chain employs TRBV20-1 and TRBJ1-1, with D possibly TRBD1 on 5 matching bases. The germline V gene has CDR1 DFQATT and CDR2 SNEGSKA (reference sequence). The V and J ends lost 3 bases and 2 bases respectively, with 13 bases between them. This CDR3 is built from 14 residues. In DNA form, the CDR3 reads TGCAGTGCTAGCAATAAGACAGTTAACACTGAAGCTTTCTTT. It translates to CSASNKTVNTEAFF.

This clonotype has more than one count but fewer than ten. The rearrangement joins TRBV15 to TRBJ1-4; 9 positions match TRBD1. V dropped 4 bases and J dropped 8; count of bases not matched to a gene: 8. The CDR3 is 15 residues long. Germline V CDR1 and CDR2: LNHNV, YYDKDF (reference sequence). The CDR3 region has the DNA TGTGCCACCAGCAACCTGACAGGGGGAAGCGAAAAACTGTTTTTT. Translation gives CATSNLTGGSEKLFF.

The CDR3 DNA reads TGTGCCAGCAGTGCCAGACTCAGGGATACGCAGTATTTT. Protein product: CASSARLRDTQYF. This chain joins TRBV6-2 or TRBV6-3 and TRBJ2-3; the D is unclear. V was trimmed by 5 bases and J by 6 bases, leaving 12 bases between them. Germline values: CDR1 MNHEY, CDR2 SVGEGT. This CDR3 comprises 13 residues.

This clonotype was seen a few times. The J gene is TRBJ2-4, the V gene TRBV7-9; D is possibly TRBD2 (6 bases). V was shortened by 0 bases and J by 6 bases, with 12 bases between the two germline ends. Per germline, CDR1 SEHNR and CDR2 FQNEAQ (reference sequence). This CDR3 has 15 amino acids. CDR3 protein: CASSLAGTDRNIQYF. The CDR3, as DNA: TGTGCCAGCAGCTTAGCGGGGACTGATCGAAACATTCAGTACTTC.

The rearrangement uses TRBV29-1 and TRBJ2-1; D gene unclear. V was clipped by 1 base and J by 6 bases, with 16 bases between them. Per germline, CDR1 SQVTM and CDR2 ANQGSEA. This CDR3 is 15 amino acids long. The CDR3, as DNA: TGCAGCGTTGAAGCGCGGCTTTTTCTTGTCAATGAGCAGTTCTTC. It encodes CSVEARLFLVNEQFF.

This clonotype was detected a few times. V is TRBV29-1 and J is TRBJ2-1, with TRBD2 as a possible D gene (6 bases). V was pared by 4 bases and J by 9 bases, with 10 bases between. Germline CDR1 SQVTM, CDR2 ANQGSEA. The CDR3 consists of 11 residues. CDR3 loop: CSVGSGSEQFF. CDR3 nucleotides: TGCAGCGTTGGGTCCGGGAGTGAGCAGTTCTTC.

The chain is built from TRBV29-1 and TRBJ1-6, with D possibly TRBD1 on 6 matching bases. Germline V gives CDR1 SQVTM, CDR2 ANQGSEA. Trimming pared 7 bases from V and 6 bases from J, leaving 10 bases between. This CDR3 region has 12 residues. The CDR3 DNA reads TGCAGCGCAGGGGAGTTTAATTCACCCCTCCACTTT. Protein product: CSAGEFNSPLHF.

This clonotype was found many times. CDR3 coding DNA: TGTGCCACCGCCGGGACTAGTAGCAATGAGCAGTTCTTC. It specifies CATAGTSSNEQFF. The chain is built from TRBV24-1 and TRBJ2-1, with 8 bases that match TRBD2. This CDR3 comprises 13 residues. Per the germline V gene, CDR1 is KGHDR and CDR2 is SFDVKD. J gave up 6 bases and V 9 bases, and 6 bases lay outside the gene matches.

This clonotype came up a few times. The rearrangement joins TRBV6-1 to TRBJ2-1; no clear D gene. The CDR3 has 13 amino acids. Trimming shortened V by 2 bases and J by 9 bases, and 11 bases separated the two germline ends. In germline, CDR1 is MNHNS, CDR2 SASEGT. The CDR3 sequence is CASSERALGEQFF. In DNA form, the CDR3 reads TGTGCCAGCAGTGAAAGGGCGTTAGGTGAGCAGTTCTTC.

This sequence joins TRBV12-3 or TRBV12-4 and TRBJ2-2, with 11 bases aligning to TRBD2. CDR3 length: 19 amino acids. Losses at the gene ends were 5 bases for V and 0 bases for J; bases not matched to a gene: 11. The CDR3 loop is CASSGTPGLAVTNTGELFF. CDR3 sequence (DNA): TGTGCCAGCAGTGGGACTCCGGGACTAGCGGTCACGAACACCGGGGAGCTGTTTTTT.

This clonotype was picked up many times. CDR3 coding DNA: TGTGCCATCGACCCGGGAGGCTCCTACGAGCAGTACTTC. This translates into CAIDPGGSYEQYF. J is TRBJ2-7 and V is TRBV10-3; 7 bases are shared with TRBD2. The CDR3 is 13 residues long. Looked up from germline, CDR1 is ENHRY and CDR2 is SYGVKD. The V segment lost 8 bases and the J segment 0 bases; nucleotides outside the gene matches: 4.

There are a few counts of this clonotype. The gene calls are TRBV29-1 and TRBJ2-2, with TRBD1 matching over 10 bases. Germline V CDR1 and CDR2: SQVTM, ANQGSEA. The CDR3 length is 16 residues. The V segment lost 1 base and the J segment 7 bases; nucleotides outside the gene matches: 9. The CDR3 DNA follows: TGCAGCGTTGAAGTTGCCGGGACAGGGGTTGGCGGGGAGCTGTTTTTT. Amino acid sequence: CSVEVAGTGVGGELFF.

Only a few counts were recorded for this clonotype. The chain is built from TRBV18 and TRBJ2-5; TRBD2 aligns across 7 bases. The junction had 7 bases not matched to a gene; V was cut back by 1 base and J by 5 bases. The germline V gene encodes CDR1 KGHSH and CDR2 LQKENI. This CDR3 contains 15 residues. The CDR3 DNA follows: TGTGCCAGCTCACCACGACGCGGGAGTGGGGAGACCCAGTACTTC. It specifies CASSPRRGSGETQYF.

J is TRBJ2-7 and V is TRBV2; 7 nucleotides match TRBD1. Trimming removed 0 bases from V and 3 bases from J; junction bases left unmatched: 5. The CDR3 contains 15 residues. Germline V CDR1 and CDR2: SNHLY, FYNNEI. CDR3 residues: CASSEASGQNYEQYF. CDR3 bases: TGTGCCAGCAGTGAAGCCTCGGGACAGAACTACGAGCAGTACTTC.

The chain is built from TRBV5-5 and TRBJ1-2; D is uncertain. CDR1 SGHKS and CDR2 YYEKEE come from the germline V gene (reference sequence). V was cut by 4 bases and J by 4 bases, with 11 bases left in between. This CDR3 spans 13 amino acids. The CDR3 sequence: CASSHTASYGYTF. The CDR3, as DNA: TGTGCCAGCAGCCATACGGCTTCCTATGGCTACACCTTC.

This clonotype was observed a handful of times. The chain carries TRBV29-1 and TRBJ2-7; 10 bases fit TRBD2. The germline V gene encodes CDR1 SQVTM and CDR2 ANQGSEA. V lost 5 bases to trimming and J lost 2 bases; unmatched junction nucleotides: 6. This CDR3 comprises 14 residues. This chain's CDR3 is CSVKWTSGTYEQYF. DNA for the CDR3: TGCAGCGTTAAATGGACTAGCGGTACCTACGAGCAGTACTTC.

V usage is TRBV28 and J usage is TRBJ2-6, with 8 bases that match TRBD1. Germline CDR1 and CDR2: MDHEN and SYDVKM. The CDR3 spans 18 residues. V dropped 7 bases and J dropped 0; count of bases not matched to a gene: 11. CDR3 nucleotide sequence: TGTGCCAGCAATTCTCCGGGACAGGTCCTCTCTGGGGCCAACGTCCTGACTTTC. Translation gives CASNSPGQVLSGANVLTF.